The TCR beta chain under discussion was sequenced for a study of shared clonotypes between healthy human individuals. Produced via immunoSEQ multiplex PCR; TCRdb's table is partial and in-frame only. This table has some 2.4 million clones, approximately 93% appearing once. This clone has just one count. Its antigen remains unidentified. The sample carries other DNA sequences with the same CDR3. V was pared by 2 bases and J by 4 bases, with 5 bases of the junction left unmatched. The germline CDR1 and CDR2 sequences are SGHRS and YFSETQ. This CDR3 contains 14 residues. General study points: An effect of sequencing depth on clonotype sharing among donors was expected.

The TCR was taken from a man between 18 and 29 years old in good health. Some clones in this sample may be carry-over from other donors' samples. Sequencing used naive CD4+ T cells from PBMCs. As for subset: CD45RA+ positively selected. The rearrangement joins TRBV5-1 to TRBJ1-2; 7 bases align to TRBD1. CDR3 nucleotides: TGCGCCAGCAGCTTAGGGGACAGCTCCTATGGCTACACCTTC. The encoded protein is CASSLGDSSYGYTF. Full variable domain (rest looked up from reference TRBV5-1 and TRBJ1-2): KAGVTQTPRYLIKTRGQQVTLSCSPISGHRSVSWYQQTPGQGLQFLFEYFSETQRNKGNFPGRFSGRQFSNSRSEMNVSTLELGDSALYLCASSLGDSSYGYTFGSGTRLTVV.